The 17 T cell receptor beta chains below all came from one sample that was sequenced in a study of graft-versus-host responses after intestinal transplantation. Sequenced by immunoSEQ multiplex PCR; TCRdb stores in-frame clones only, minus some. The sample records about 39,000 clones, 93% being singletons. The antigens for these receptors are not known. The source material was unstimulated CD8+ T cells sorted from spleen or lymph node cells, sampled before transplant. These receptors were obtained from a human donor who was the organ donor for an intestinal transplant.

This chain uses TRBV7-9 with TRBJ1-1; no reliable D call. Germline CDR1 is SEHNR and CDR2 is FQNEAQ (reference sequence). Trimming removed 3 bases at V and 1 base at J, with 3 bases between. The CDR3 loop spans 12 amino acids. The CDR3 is CASSFGNTEAFF. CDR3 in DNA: TGTGCCAGCAGCTTCGGGAACACTGAAGCTTTCTTT. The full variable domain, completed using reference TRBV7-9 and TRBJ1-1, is DTGVSQNPRHKITKRGQNVTFRCDPISEHNRLYWYRQTLGQGPEFLTYFQNEAQLEKSRLLSDRFSAERPKGSFSTLEIQRTEQGDSAMYLCASSFGNTEAFFGQGTRLTVV.

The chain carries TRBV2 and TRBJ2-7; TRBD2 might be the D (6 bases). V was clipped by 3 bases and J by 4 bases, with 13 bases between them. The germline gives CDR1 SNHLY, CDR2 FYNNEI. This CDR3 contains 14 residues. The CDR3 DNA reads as TGTGCCAGCAGTGACCCGGGAGAGGGGTACGAGCAGTACTTC. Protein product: CASSDPGEGYEQYF.

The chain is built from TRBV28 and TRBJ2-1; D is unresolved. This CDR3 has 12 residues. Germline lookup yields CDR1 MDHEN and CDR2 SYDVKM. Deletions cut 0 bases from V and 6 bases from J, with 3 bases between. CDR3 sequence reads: CASSLWGNEQFF. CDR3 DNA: TGTGCCAGCAGTTTATGGGGCAATGAGCAGTTCTTC.

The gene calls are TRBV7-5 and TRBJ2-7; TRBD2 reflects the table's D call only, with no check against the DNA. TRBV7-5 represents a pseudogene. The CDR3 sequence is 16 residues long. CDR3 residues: CVRSTGLAGGSYEQYF. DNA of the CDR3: TGTGTCAGAAGCACGGGACTAGCGGGAGGATCCTACGAGCAGTACTTC.

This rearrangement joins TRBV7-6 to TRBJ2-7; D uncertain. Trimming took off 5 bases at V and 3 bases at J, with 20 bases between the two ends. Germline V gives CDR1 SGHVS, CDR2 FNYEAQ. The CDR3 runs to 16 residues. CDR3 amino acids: CASSPEVAVSGYEQYF. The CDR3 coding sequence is TGTGCCAGCAGCCCCGAAGTGGCGGTTTCGGGCTACGAGCAGTACTTC. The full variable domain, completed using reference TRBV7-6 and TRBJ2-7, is GAGVSQSPRYKVTKRGQDVALRCDPISGHVSLYWYRQALGQGPEFLTYFNYEAQQDKSGLPNDRFSAERPEGSISTLTIQRTEQRDSAMYRCASSPEVAVSGYEQYFGPGTRLTVT.

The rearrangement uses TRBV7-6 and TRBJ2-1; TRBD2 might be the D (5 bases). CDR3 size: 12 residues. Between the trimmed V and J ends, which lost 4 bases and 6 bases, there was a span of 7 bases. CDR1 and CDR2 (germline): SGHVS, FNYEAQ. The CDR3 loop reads CASSSRGNEQFF. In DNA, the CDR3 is TGTGCCAGCAGCTCCCGGGGCAATGAGCAGTTCTTC. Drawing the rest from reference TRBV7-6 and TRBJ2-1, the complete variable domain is GAGVSQSPRYKVTKRGQDVALRCDPISGHVSLYWYRQALGQGPEFLTYFNYEAQQDKSGLPNDRFSAERPEGSISTLTIQRTEQRDSAMYRCASSSRGNEQFFGPGTRLTVL.

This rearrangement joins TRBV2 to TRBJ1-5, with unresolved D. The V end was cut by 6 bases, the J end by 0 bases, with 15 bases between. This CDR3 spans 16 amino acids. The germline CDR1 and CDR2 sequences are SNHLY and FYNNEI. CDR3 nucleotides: TGTGCCAGCAGCGACCCCGGTCCCGATAGCAATCAGCCCCAGCATTTT. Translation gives CASSDPGPDSNQPQHF.

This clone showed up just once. The CDR3, as DNA: TGTGCCAGCAGCTATCAACCGGGACAGGGCGACCACTTT. It encodes CASSYQPGQGDHF. The chain carries TRBV7-8 and TRBJ1-6; the match to TRBD1 covers 9 bases. This CDR3 contains 13 residues. With V trimmed by 4 bases and J by 18 bases, 10 bases remained unmatched. Germline V gene sequence: CDR1 SGHVS, CDR2 FQNEAQ.

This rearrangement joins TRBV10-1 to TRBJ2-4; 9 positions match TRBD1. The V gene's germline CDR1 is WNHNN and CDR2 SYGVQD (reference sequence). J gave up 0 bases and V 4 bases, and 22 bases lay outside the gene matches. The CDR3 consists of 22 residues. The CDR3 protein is CASSGPWTGDVTLTLAKNIQYF. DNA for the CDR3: TGCGCCAGCAGTGGCCCTTGGACAGGGGATGTTACCCTAACCTTAGCCAAAAACATTCAGTACTTC.

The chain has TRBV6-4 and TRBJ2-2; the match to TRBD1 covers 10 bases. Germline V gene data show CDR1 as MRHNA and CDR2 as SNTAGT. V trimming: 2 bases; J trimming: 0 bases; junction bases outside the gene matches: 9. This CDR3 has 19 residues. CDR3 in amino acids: CASSDDRGPTLSNTGELFF. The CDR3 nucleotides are TGTGCCAGCAGTGACGACAGGGGGCCAACTCTATCGAACACCGGGGAGCTGTTTTTT.

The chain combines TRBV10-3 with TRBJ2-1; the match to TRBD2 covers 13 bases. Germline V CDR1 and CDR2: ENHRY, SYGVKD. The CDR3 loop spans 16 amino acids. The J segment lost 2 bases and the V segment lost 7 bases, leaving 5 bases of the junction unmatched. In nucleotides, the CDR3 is TGTGCCATCACGACTAGCGGGGGGCCCCCCTACAATGAGCAGTTCTTC. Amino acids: CAITTSGGPPYNEQFF.

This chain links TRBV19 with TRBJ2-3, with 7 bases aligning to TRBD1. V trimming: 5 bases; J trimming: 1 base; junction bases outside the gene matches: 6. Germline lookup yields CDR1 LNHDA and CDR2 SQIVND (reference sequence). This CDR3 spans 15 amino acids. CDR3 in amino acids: CASSPADRGTDTQYF. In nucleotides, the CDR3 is TGTGCCAGTAGTCCAGCCGACAGGGGCACAGATACGCAGTATTTT.

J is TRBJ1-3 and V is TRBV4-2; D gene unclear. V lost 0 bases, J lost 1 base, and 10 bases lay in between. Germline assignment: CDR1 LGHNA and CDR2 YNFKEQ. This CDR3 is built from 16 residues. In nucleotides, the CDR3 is TGTGCCAGCAGCCAAGAAGGAAGTATTTCTGGAAACACCATATATTTT. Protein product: CASSQEGSISGNTIYF.

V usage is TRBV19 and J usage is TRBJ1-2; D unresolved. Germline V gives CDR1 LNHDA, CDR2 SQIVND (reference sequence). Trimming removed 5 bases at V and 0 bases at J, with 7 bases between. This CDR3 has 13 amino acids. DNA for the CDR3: TGTGCCAGTAGTCTGGCAGCTAACTATGGCTACACCTTC. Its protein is CASSLAANYGYTF.

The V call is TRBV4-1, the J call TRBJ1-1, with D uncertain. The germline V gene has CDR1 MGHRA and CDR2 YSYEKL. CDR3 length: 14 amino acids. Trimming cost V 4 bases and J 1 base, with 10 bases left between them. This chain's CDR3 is CASSRLPTNTEAFF. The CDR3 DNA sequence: TGCGCCAGCAGCCGACTACCAACGAACACTGAAGCTTTCTTT.

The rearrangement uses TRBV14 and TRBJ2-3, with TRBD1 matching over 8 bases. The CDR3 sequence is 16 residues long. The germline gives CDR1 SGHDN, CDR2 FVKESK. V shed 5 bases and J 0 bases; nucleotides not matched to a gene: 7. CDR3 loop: CASSTDRGLSTDTQYF. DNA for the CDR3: TGTGCCAGCAGCACAGACAGGGGCCTTAGCACAGATACGCAGTATTTT.

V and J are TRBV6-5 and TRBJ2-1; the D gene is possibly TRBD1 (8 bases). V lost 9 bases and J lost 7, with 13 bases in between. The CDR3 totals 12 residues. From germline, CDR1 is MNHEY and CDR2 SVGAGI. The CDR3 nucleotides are TGTGCCAGTAACAGGGGGGGGAATGAGCAGTTCTTC. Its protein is CASNRGGNEQFF.